These 9 T cell receptor beta chains originate from one sample sequenced in a study of cytotoxic CD8 clonotypes in ibrutinib-treated CLL. TCRdb keeps only in-frame clones here, not all; method: immunoSEQ multiplex PCR. This sample yields under 200,000 clones, of which about 84% are seen a single time; 4.6% belongs to the top ten. Sequenced here: PBMCs, sampled after 24 months of ibrutinib treatment. These receptors all stem from a human donor with chronic lymphocytic leukemia.

V and J are TRBV13 and TRBJ1-1; weak D call: TRBD1 (5 bases). CDR1 and CDR2 from the germline V gene are PRHDT and FYEKMQ (reference sequence). CDR3 length equals 13 residues. Trimming removed 3 bases from V and 2 bases from J, with 7 bases in between. CDR3 protein: CASSLRGNTEAFF. CDR3 sequence (DNA): TGTGCCAGCAGCTTGAGGGGTAACACTGAAGCTTTCTTT. Full variable domain (rest looked up from reference TRBV13 and TRBJ1-1): AAGVIQSPRHLIKEKRETATLKCYPIPRHDTVYWYQQGPGQDPQFLISFYEKMQSDKGSIPDRFSAQQFSDYHSELNMSSLELGDSALYFCASSLRGNTEAFFGQGTRLTVV.

The chain uses TRBV27 and TRBJ1-2, with a possible D match to TRBD1 (5 bases). This CDR3 is 15 amino acids long. V was pared by 4 bases and J by 4 bases, with 16 bases between. The V gene's germline CDR1 is MNHEY and CDR2 SMNVEV (reference sequence). CDR3 protein: CASSSTGVSSYGYTF. Here the CDR3 DNA reads TGTGCCAGCAGTTCCACAGGCGTGTCGAGCTATGGCTACACCTTC.

The chain is built from TRBV6-6 and TRBJ1-1, with D maybe TRBD1 (6 bases). Germline V CDR1 and CDR2: MNHNY, SVGAGI (reference sequence). The CDR3 contains 14 residues. V shed 2 bases and J shed 1 base, with 8 bases lying between them. The CDR3 DNA reads as TGTGCCAGCAGTTACCAGGGGACGAACACTGAAGCTTTCTTT. It codes for CASSYQGTNTEAFF.

The V call is TRBV7-9, the J call TRBJ1-1; no reliable D call. The CDR3 length is 15 residues. Germline CDR1 SEHNR, CDR2 FQNEAQ (reference sequence). The V end lost 7 bases, the J end lost 4 bases, and 19 bases lay between the germline ends. CDR3 sequence: CASTRGGSQSTEAFF. The CDR3 region has the DNA TGTGCCAGCACCCGGGGAGGGTCACAGAGCACTGAAGCTTTCTTT.

The chain employs TRBV28 and TRBJ2-7, with D perhaps TRBD1 (5 bases). Germline lookup yields CDR1 MDHEN and CDR2 SYDVKM. The CDR3 length is 14 residues. Trimming cost V 3 bases and J 2 bases, with 11 bases left between them. CDR3 amino acids: CASSLGQGTYEQYF. The CDR3 nucleotides read TGTGCCAGCAGTTTGGGGCAGGGAACCTACGAGCAGTACTTC.

This chain joins TRBV6-5 and TRBJ1-2; D is possibly TRBD1 (5 bases). V lost 2 bases and J lost 4, with 17 bases in between. CDR1 is MNHEY, CDR2 SVGAGI, per germline. There are 16 residues in the CDR3. The DNA of the CDR3 is TGTGCCAGCAGTTACGGTATCGGGGGGTCGATCTATGGCTACACCTTC. Translated: CASSYGIGGSIYGYTF.

The rearrangement links TRBV5-6 to TRBJ1-1; maybe TRBD1 (5 bases). The germline V and J ends were trimmed by 0 bases and 6 bases, with 12 bases remaining between them. Germline V CDR1 and CDR2: SGHDT, YYEEEE. The CDR3 contains 14 residues. The CDR3 bases are TGTGCCAGCAGCTTGGGGGTTCAGGGCTCTGAAGCTTTCTTT. Translated, it gives CASSLGVQGSEAFF.

Remarks on this clone: The same CDR3 can be traced to other DNA sequences in this sample. V is TRBV7-8 and J is TRBJ1-3; unclear D gene. The CDR3 is 12 residues long. The ends were cut back, 2 bases at V and 4 bases at J, with 3 bases in the middle. Germline values: CDR1 SGHVS, CDR2 FQNEAQ. The DNA of the CDR3 is TGTGCCAGCAGCTTATCCGGAAACACCATATATTTT. It specifies CASSLSGNTIYF. Full variable domain (remainder filled in from reference TRBV7-8 and TRBJ1-3): GAGVSQSPRYKVAKRGQDVALRCDPISGHVSLFWYQQALGQGPEFLTYFQNEAQLDKSGLPSDRFFAERPEGSVSTLKIQRTQQEDSAVYLCASSLSGNTIYFGEGSWLTVV.

The chain recombines TRBV5-1 with TRBJ2-3; no firm D call. The CDR3 covers 14 residues. Deletions cut 0 bases from V and 2 bases from J, with 7 bases between. Germline lookup yields CDR1 SGHRS and CDR2 YFSETQ. For the CDR3, the DNA is TGCGCCAGCAGCTTGGCGTCCGACACAGATACGCAGTATTTT. Protein sequence: CASSLASDTDTQYF. Using reference TRBV5-1 and TRBJ2-3 for the parts outside the CDR3, the full variable domain is KAGVTQTPRYLIKTRGQQVTLSCSPISGHRSVSWYQQTPGQGLQFLFEYFSETQRNKGNFPGRFSGRQFSNSRSEMNVSTLELGDSALYLCASSLASDTDTQYFGPGTRLTVL.